These T cell receptor beta chains were read from a single sample in a study of T-cell reconstitution after alpha-beta-depleted transplantation in children. One entry per CDR3 protein results from TCRdb running MiXCR on the PCR reads. The sample holds around 450,000 distinct CDR3 sequences, over 40% seen once. This sample comprised PBMCs, obtained before TCRalphabeta/CD19-depleted stem cell transplant. These receptors were obtained from a girl between 2 and 10 years old with aplastic anemia, due to receive a stem cell transplant. CDR3s include the opening cysteine and the closing phenylalanine or tryptophan. Each record gives: D gene, J gene, clone size, V gene, CDR3 protein. D genes are given only for firm matches. Not every row has a clone size; where given, it reads once, few, many or a size class.

D gene: NA
J gene: TRBJ2-7
clone size: NA
V gene: TRBV7-2
CDR3 protein: CASSLVSWNEQYF

D gene: NA
J gene: TRBJ1-4
clone size: many
V gene: TRBV5-5
CDR3 protein: CASSLQGSSEKLFF

D gene: NA
J gene: TRBJ2-2
clone size: NA
V gene: TRBV13
CDR3 protein: CASSLAVINTGELFF

D gene: TRBD2
J gene: TRBJ2-1
clone size: many
V gene: TRBV10-1
CDR3 protein: CARVAGEGNEQFF

D gene: TRBD1
J gene: TRBJ1-1
clone size: once
V gene: TRBV20-1
CDR3 protein: CSARVRTGAPVDFF

D gene: NA
J gene: TRBJ1-1
clone size: many
V gene: TRBV7-2
CDR3 protein: CASSLRGVGRMNTEAFF

D gene: NA
J gene: TRBJ2-1
clone size: NA
V gene: TRBV29-1
CDR3 protein: CSVVPGLGNEQFF

D gene: NA
J gene: TRBJ2-1
clone size: once
V gene: TRBV7-2
CDR3 protein: CASRGAGSYNEQFF

D gene: TRBD2
J gene: TRBJ2-5
clone size: NA
V gene: TRBV28
CDR3 protein: CASSLRGKETQYF

D gene: TRBD2
J gene: TRBJ2-3
clone size: NA
V gene: TRBV29-1
CDR3 protein: CSVLHSGRADTQYF

D gene: NA
J gene: TRBJ2-1
clone size: NA
V gene: TRBV20-1
CDR3 protein: CSGGLAYNEQFF

D gene: NA
J gene: TRBJ2-2
clone size: NA
V gene: TRBV12-3/TRBV12-4
CDR3 protein: CASSAAYTGELFF

D gene: NA
J gene: TRBJ1-1
clone size: few
V gene: TRBV6-1
CDR3 protein: CASRRTPNTEAFF

D gene: NA
J gene: TRBJ2-1
clone size: NA
V gene: TRBV28
CDR3 protein: CASSTWTGKNNEQFF

D gene: TRBD1
J gene: TRBJ2-7
clone size: NA
V gene: TRBV20-1
CDR3 protein: CSARDGTGDPYEQYF

D gene: NA
J gene: TRBJ2-3
clone size: few
V gene: TRBV29-1
CDR3 protein: CSGAPERGDTQYF

D gene: NA
J gene: TRBJ1-3
clone size: many
V gene: TRBV28
CDR3 protein: CASSPRGEFGNTIYF

D gene: NA
J gene: TRBJ2-3
clone size: NA
V gene: TRBV5-5
CDR3 protein: CASRRRTRTDTQYF

D gene: TRBD1
J gene: TRBJ2-7
clone size: NA
V gene: TRBV4-1
CDR3 protein: CASSHRDRPPEQYF

D gene: NA
J gene: TRBJ1-4
clone size: NA
V gene: TRBV20-1
CDR3 protein: CSARYAGTANEKLFF

D gene: NA
J gene: TRBJ2-5
clone size: many
V gene: TRBV24-1
CDR3 protein: CATSGSQETQYF

D gene: NA
J gene: TRBJ2-3
clone size: NA
V gene: TRBV3-1
CDR3 protein: CASSQASGTDTQYF

D gene: NA
J gene: TRBJ1-5
clone size: few
V gene: TRBV12-3/TRBV12-4
CDR3 protein: CASRGTVNQPQHF

D gene: NA
J gene: TRBJ2-6
clone size: NA
V gene: TRBV5-1
CDR3 protein: CASSSLTTSGANVLTF

D gene: NA
J gene: TRBJ2-7
clone size: many
V gene: TRBV7-2
CDR3 protein: CASSLGGTKAYEQYF

D gene: TRBD1
J gene: TRBJ1-1
clone size: NA
V gene: TRBV27
CDR3 protein: CASSLGTGVTEAFF

D gene: TRBD1
J gene: TRBJ2-1
clone size: few
V gene: TRBV4-1
CDR3 protein: CASSQVLQGVTYYNEQFF

D gene: NA
J gene: TRBJ2-2
clone size: NA
V gene: TRBV29-1
CDR3 protein: CSVQRSYTGELFF

D gene: TRBD2
J gene: TRBJ2-3
clone size: few
V gene: TRBV7-6
CDR3 protein: CASSLEAGIPTDTQYF

D gene: NA
J gene: TRBJ1-5
clone size: many
V gene: TRBV7-9
CDR3 protein: CASSRTGDDQPQHF

D gene: NA
J gene: TRBJ2-5
clone size: few
V gene: TRBV28
CDR3 protein: CASSIYSGEGEETQYF

D gene: NA
J gene: TRBJ2-7
clone size: NA
V gene: TRBV7-9
CDR3 protein: CASSSRGTPYEQYF

D gene: TRBD1
J gene: TRBJ1-1
clone size: many
V gene: TRBV29-1
CDR3 protein: CSVRQGVAEAFF

D gene: NA
J gene: TRBJ1-1
clone size: NA
V gene: TRBV7-9
CDR3 protein: CASSTGGAEAFF

D gene: TRBD1
J gene: TRBJ1-3
clone size: NA
V gene: TRBV5-1
CDR3 protein: CASSWTGQGEGNTIYF

D gene: NA
J gene: TRBJ2-3
clone size: NA
V gene: TRBV30
CDR3 protein: CAWTENSGGTDTQYF

D gene: NA
J gene: TRBJ2-2
clone size: many
V gene: TRBV7-2
CDR3 protein: CASSFQAPTGELFF

D gene: TRBD2
J gene: TRBJ2-6
clone size: NA
V gene: TRBV7-2
CDR3 protein: CASSLSLAGSSGANVLTF

D gene: NA
J gene: TRBJ2-1
clone size: few
V gene: TRBV6-1
CDR3 protein: CASSAALRGHRFF

D gene: NA
J gene: TRBJ2-2
clone size: many
V gene: TRBV10-3
CDR3 protein: CAIRDTGRSTGELFF

D gene: NA
J gene: TRBJ2-5
clone size: NA
V gene: TRBV10-3
CDR3 protein: CAISESQGKQETQYF

D gene: NA
J gene: TRBJ2-2
clone size: NA
V gene: TRBV7-2
CDR3 protein: CASHETGTLNTGELFF

D gene: NA
J gene: TRBJ2-7
clone size: NA
V gene: TRBV7-9
CDR3 protein: CASSDRQYEQYF

D gene: TRBD2
J gene: TRBJ2-7
clone size: NA
V gene: TRBV20-1
CDR3 protein: CSAREIAGGYEQYF

D gene: NA
J gene: TRBJ2-3
clone size: NA
V gene: TRBV4-1
CDR3 protein: CASSQESRGADTQYF

D gene: TRBD1
J gene: TRBJ1-2
clone size: NA
V gene: TRBV20-1
CDR3 protein: CSARGQLSNGYTF

D gene: TRBD2
J gene: TRBJ2-5
clone size: few
V gene: TRBV7-3
CDR3 protein: CASSWSSGIEETQYF

D gene: TRBD1
J gene: TRBJ2-2
clone size: NA
V gene: TRBV12-3/TRBV12-4
CDR3 protein: CASSFTGAGELFF

D gene: NA
J gene: TRBJ2-2
clone size: NA
V gene: TRBV15
CDR3 protein: CATSSGTGNTGELFF

D gene: NA
J gene: TRBJ2-7
clone size: NA
V gene: TRBV18
CDR3 protein: CASSLDRWRQTYSYEQYF

D gene: NA
J gene: TRBJ1-1
clone size: NA
V gene: TRBV30
CDR3 protein: CAWSTRGGGEAFF

D gene: TRBD1
J gene: TRBJ2-2
clone size: few
V gene: TRBV6-5
CDR3 protein: CASSYPSGTGVNTGELFF

D gene: TRBD1
J gene: TRBJ2-2
clone size: many
V gene: TRBV12-3/TRBV12-4
CDR3 protein: CASRAGTENTGELFF

D gene: TRBD2
J gene: TRBJ2-1
clone size: NA
V gene: TRBV28
CDR3 protein: CASSPRTSGMFYNEQFF

D gene: NA
J gene: TRBJ1-1
clone size: many
V gene: TRBV29-1
CDR3 protein: CSVALTVNTEAFF

D gene: NA
J gene: TRBJ1-1
clone size: many
V gene: TRBV18
CDR3 protein: CASSPSRGRVNTEAFF

D gene: NA
J gene: TRBJ2-6
clone size: NA
V gene: TRBV6-5
CDR3 protein: CASSSLGAGANVLTF

D gene: NA
J gene: TRBJ2-3
clone size: NA
V gene: TRBV20-1
CDR3 protein: CSAGSPGYSDYTDTQYF

D gene: TRBD2
J gene: TRBJ2-1
clone size: NA
V gene: TRBV20-1
CDR3 protein: CSAIRTSSYNEQFF